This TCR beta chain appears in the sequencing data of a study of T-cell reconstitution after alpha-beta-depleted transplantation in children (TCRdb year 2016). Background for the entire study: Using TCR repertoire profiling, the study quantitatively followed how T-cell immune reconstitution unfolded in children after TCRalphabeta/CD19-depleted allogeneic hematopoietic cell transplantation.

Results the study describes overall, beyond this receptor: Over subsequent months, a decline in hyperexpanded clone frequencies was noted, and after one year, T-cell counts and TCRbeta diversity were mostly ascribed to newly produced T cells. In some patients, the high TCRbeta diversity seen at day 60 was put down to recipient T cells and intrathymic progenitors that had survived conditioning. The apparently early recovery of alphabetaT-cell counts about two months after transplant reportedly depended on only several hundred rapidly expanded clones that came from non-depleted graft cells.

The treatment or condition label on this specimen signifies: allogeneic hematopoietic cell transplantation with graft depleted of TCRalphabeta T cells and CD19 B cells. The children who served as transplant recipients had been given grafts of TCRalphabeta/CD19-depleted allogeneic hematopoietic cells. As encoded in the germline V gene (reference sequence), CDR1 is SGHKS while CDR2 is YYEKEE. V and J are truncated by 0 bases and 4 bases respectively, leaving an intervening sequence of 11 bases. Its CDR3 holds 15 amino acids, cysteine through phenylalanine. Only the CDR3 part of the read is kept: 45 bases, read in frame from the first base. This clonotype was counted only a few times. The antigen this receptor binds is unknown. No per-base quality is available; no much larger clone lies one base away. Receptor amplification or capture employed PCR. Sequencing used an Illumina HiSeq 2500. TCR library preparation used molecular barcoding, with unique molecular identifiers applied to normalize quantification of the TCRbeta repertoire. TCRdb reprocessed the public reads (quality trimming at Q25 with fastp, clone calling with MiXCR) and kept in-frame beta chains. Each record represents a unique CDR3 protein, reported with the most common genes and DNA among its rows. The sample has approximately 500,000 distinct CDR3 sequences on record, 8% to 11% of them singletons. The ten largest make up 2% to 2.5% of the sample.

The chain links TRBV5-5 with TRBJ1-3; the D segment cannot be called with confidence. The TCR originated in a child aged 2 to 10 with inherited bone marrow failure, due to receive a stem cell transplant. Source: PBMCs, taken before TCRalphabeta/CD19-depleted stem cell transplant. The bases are TGTGCCAGCAGCTTGGAACCGCCGCGGGGAAACACCATATATTTT. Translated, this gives CASSLEPPRGNTIYF.